Shown below are 4 T cell receptor beta chains from a single sample sequenced in a study of OX40 agonist ivuxolimab in advanced cancers. Sequencing used immunoSEQ multiplex PCR; TCRdb keeps in-frame clones, though not all of them. This table has tens of thousands of clones, about 86% appearing once. The sample consisted of CD4+ or CD8+ T cells sorted from blood, taken in a trial of the OX40 agonist ivuxolimab. The receptors derive from an adult with an advanced solid tumor such as melanoma, head and neck, liver or kidney cancer.

The chain couples TRBV27 to TRBJ2-2; 8 nucleotides agree with TRBD2. The germline V gene has CDR1 MNHEY and CDR2 SMNVEV (reference sequence). CDR3 length: 16 residues. Unmatched junction bases numbered 9, after V lost 5 bases and J lost 4 bases. Here the CDR3 reads CASSILPGGGTGELFF. CDR3 in DNA: TGTGCCAGCAGTATTCTGCCGGGGGGGGGCACCGGGGAGCTGTTTTTT.

The chain employs TRBV9 and TRBJ2-1; TRBD2 might be the D (5 bases). The CDR3 is 15 amino acids. Germline CDR1 SGDLS, CDR2 YYNGEE. V lost 0 bases and J 2 bases, leaving 9 bases between the germline ends. For the CDR3, the DNA is TGTGCCAGCAGCGTAGGGGGAGAGACCTACAATGAGCAGTTCTTC. Translated, it gives CASSVGGETYNEQFF. Looking up the rest from reference TRBV9 and TRBJ2-1 gives the full variable domain: DSGVTQTPKHLITATGQRVTLRCSPRSGDLSVYWYQQSLDQGLQFLIQYYNGEERAKGNILERFSAQQFPDLHSELNLSSLELGDSALYFCASSVGGETYNEQFFGPGTRLTVL.

V usage is TRBV19 and J usage is TRBJ1-1; D not certain. This CDR3 is 13 amino acids long. V shed 3 bases and J shed 2 bases, with 7 bases lying between them. Germline CDR1 reads LNHDA; CDR2 reads SQIVND (reference sequence). Here the CDR3 DNA reads TGTGCCAGTAGTATCAGCCTTAACACTGAAGCTTTCTTT. Protein product: CASSISLNTEAFF. Using reference TRBV19 and TRBJ1-1 for the parts outside the CDR3, the full variable domain is DGGITQSPKYLFRKEGQNVTLSCEQNLNHDAMYWYRQDPGQGLRLIYYSQIVNDFQKGDIAEGYSVSREKKESFPLTVTSAQKNPTAFYLCASSISLNTEAFFGQGTRLTVV.

V is TRBV19 and J is TRBJ2-3; 8 nucleotides agree with TRBD2. The CDR3 totals 16 residues. V shed 1 base and J 5 bases; nucleotides not matched to a gene: 8. The germline V gene has CDR1 LNHDA and CDR2 SQIVND (reference sequence). CDR3 in amino acids: CASSIGGGGLLDTQYF. The CDR3 nucleotides read TGTGCCAGTAGTATAGGTGGCGGGGGGTTATTAGATACGCAGTATTTT.